This TCR beta chain originates from a study of blood T cell repertoires in COVID-19. Study-level information: Nucleic acid was either cDNA or gDNA, and it came from T cells, B-cell-depleted T cells, or PBMCs.

The length of the CDR3 is 18 residues. V gave up 1 base and J gave up 1 base, with 15 bases separating them. Germline assignment: CDR1 SGHRS and CDR2 YFSETQ. Per the study methods: The authors estimated nucleated cell counts from reference gene primer amplification. The assay was immunoSEQ multiplex PCR, and TCRdb's table has in-frame clones only and misses some. Clone size and the V and J calls come from that table; the DNA yielded D and trimming. The profile covers around 320,000 clones, with roughly 90% appearing a single time and around 3.9% taken by the ten largest. The age range of participants was about 18 to 95 years, with residence in approximately 25 US areas. No more than 2 weeks before study entry, exposed participants had met a case of COVID-19.

The sample consisted of PBMCs or T cells enriched from blood (not recorded which). The chain joins TRBV5-1 to TRBJ2-6, with D possibly matching TRBD1 (6 bases). The TCR sequence derives from a woman in her twenties or thirties who had been exposed to COVID-19. The CDR3 protein is CASSLFGQFPSGANVLTF. The CDR3 nucleotides are TGCGCCAGCAGCTTGTTTGGACAGTTCCCTTCTGGGGCCAACGTCCTGACTTTC.